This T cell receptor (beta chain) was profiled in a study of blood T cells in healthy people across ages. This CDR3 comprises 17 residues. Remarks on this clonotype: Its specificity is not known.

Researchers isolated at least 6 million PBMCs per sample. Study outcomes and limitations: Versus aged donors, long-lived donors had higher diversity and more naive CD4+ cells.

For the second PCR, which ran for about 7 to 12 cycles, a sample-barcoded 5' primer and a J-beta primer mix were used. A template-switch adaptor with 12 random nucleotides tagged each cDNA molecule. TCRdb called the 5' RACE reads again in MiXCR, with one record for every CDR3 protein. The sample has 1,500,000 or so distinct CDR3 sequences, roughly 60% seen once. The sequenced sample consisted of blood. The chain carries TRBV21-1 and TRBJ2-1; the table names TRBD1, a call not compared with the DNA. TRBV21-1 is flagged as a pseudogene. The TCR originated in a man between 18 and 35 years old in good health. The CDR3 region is CASRGRAGPGSYNEQFF. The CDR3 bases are TGTGCCAGCAGAGGCAGGGCGGGGCCTGGCTCCTACAATGAGCAGTTCTTC.